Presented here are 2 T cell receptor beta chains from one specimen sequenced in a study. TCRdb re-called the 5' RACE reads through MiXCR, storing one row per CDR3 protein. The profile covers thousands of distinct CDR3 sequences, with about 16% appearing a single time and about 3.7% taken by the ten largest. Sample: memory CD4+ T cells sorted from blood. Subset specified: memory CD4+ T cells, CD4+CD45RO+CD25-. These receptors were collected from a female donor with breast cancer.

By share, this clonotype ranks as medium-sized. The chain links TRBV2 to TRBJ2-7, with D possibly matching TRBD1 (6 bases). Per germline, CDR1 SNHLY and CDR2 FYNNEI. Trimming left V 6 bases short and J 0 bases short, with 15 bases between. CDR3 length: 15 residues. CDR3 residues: CASSDWTDSSYEQYF. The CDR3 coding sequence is TGTGCCAGCAGCGACTGGACAGATAGCTCCTACGAGCAGTACTTC.

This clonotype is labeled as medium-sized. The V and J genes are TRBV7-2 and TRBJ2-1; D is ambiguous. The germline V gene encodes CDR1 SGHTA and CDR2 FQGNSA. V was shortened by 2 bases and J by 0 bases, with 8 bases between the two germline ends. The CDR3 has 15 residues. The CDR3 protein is CASSLTTFSYNEQFF. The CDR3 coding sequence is TGTGCCAGCAGCTTAACCACTTTCTCCTACAATGAGCAGTTCTTC.